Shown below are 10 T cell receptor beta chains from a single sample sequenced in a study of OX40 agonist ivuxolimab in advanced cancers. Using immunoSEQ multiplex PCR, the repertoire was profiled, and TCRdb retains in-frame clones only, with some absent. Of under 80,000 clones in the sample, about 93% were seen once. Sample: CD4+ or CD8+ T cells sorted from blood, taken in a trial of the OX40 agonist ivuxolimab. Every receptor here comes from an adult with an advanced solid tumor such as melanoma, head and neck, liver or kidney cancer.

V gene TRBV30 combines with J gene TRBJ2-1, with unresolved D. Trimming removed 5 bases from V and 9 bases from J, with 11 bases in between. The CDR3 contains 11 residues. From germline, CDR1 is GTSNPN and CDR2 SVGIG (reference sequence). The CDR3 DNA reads TGTGCCTGGGACGGTTTGGGTGAGCAGTTCTTC. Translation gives CAWDGLGEQFF.

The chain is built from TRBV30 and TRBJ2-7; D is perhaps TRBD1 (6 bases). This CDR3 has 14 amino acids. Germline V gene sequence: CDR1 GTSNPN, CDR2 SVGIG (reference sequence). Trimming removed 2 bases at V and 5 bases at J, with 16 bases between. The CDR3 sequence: CAWSYGTLSDEQYF. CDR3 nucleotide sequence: TGTGCCTGGAGTTACGGGACATTAAGCGACGAGCAGTACTTC.

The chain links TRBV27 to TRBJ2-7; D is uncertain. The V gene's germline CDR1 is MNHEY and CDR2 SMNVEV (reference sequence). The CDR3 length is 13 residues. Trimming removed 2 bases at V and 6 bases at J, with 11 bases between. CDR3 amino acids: CASSLKLSFEQYF. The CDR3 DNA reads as TGTGCCAGCAGTTTAAAATTGTCGTTCGAGCAGTACTTC.

CDR3 loop: CASSIGSPANEQFF. CDR3 coding DNA: TGTGCCAGTAGTATAGGTTCCCCAGCAAATGAGCAGTTCTTC. The V gene is TRBV19, the J gene TRBJ2-1; the D is unclear. The CDR3 runs 14 residues. Germline assignment: CDR1 LNHDA and CDR2 SQIVND (reference sequence). V was trimmed by 1 base and J by 7 bases, leaving 11 bases between them.

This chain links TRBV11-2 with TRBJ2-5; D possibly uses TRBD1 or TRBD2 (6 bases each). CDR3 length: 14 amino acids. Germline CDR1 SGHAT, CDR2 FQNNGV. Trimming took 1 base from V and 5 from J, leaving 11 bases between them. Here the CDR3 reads CASSLVGGGETQYF. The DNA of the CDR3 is TGTGCCAGCAGCTTAGTGGGGGGCGGGGAGACCCAGTACTTC. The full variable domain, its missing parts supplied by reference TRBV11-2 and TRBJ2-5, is EAGVAQSPRYKIIEKRQSVAFWCNPISGHATLYWYQQILGQGPKLLIQFQNNGVVDDSQLPKDRFSAERLKGVDSTLKIQPAKLEDSAVYLCASSLVGGGETQYFGPGTRLLVL.

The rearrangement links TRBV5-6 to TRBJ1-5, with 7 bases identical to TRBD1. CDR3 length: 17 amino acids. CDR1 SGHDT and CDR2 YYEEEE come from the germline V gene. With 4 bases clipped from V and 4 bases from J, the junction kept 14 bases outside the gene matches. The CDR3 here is CASSKTTGDGGNQPQHF. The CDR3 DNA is TGTGCCAGCAGCAAGACTACAGGGGACGGGGGAAATCAGCCCCAGCATTTT.

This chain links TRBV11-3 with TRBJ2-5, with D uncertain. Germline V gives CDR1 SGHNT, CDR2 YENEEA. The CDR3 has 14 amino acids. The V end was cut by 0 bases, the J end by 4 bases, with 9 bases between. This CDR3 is CASSLDLKSETQYF. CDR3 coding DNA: TGTGCCAGCAGCTTAGATCTGAAGTCAGAGACCCAGTACTTC.

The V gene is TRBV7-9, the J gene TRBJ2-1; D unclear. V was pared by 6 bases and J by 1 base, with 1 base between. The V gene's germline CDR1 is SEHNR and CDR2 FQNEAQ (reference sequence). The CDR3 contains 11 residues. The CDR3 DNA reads TGTGCCAGCAGGTCCTACAATGAGCAGTTCTTC. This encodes CASRSYNEQFF.

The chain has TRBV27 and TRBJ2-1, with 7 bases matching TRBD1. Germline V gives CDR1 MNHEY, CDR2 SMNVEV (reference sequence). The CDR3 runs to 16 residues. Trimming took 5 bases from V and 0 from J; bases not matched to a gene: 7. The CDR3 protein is CASSPQTGSSYNEQFF. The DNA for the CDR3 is TGTGCCAGCAGTCCTCAGACAGGGAGCTCCTACAATGAGCAGTTCTTC.

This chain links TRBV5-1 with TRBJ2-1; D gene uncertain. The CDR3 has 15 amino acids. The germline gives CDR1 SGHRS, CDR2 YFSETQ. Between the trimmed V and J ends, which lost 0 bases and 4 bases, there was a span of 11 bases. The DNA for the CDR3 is TGCGCCAGCAGCTTGGTAGCAGAAAAATACAATGAGCAGTTCTTC. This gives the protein CASSLVAEKYNEQFF.